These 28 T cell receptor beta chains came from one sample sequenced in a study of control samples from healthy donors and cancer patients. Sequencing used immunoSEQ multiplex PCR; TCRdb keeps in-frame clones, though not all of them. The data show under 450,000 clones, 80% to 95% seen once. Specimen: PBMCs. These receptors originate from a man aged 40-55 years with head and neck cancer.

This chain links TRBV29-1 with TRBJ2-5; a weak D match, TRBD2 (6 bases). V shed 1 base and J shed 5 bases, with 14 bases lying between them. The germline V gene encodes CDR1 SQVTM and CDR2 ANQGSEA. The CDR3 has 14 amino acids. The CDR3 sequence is CSVEVLGGGETQYF. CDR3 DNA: TGCAGCGTTGAAGTTTTGGGAGGCGGGGAGACCCAGTACTTC.

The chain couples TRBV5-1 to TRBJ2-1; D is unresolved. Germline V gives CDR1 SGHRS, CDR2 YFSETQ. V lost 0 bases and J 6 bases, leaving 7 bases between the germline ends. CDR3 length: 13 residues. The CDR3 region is CASSLEAINEQFF. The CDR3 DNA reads TGCGCCAGCAGCTTGGAAGCAATCAATGAGCAGTTCTTC. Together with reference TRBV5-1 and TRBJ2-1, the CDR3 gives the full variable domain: KAGVTQTPRYLIKTRGQQVTLSCSPISGHRSVSWYQQTPGQGLQFLFEYFSETQRNKGNFPGRFSGRQFSNSRSEMNVSTLELGDSALYLCASSLEAINEQFFGPGTRLTVL.

For the CDR3, the DNA is TGCGCCAGCAGCCAAGAAAGTAGGGTTTACGAGCAGTACTTC. Translation gives CASSQESRVYEQYF. The rearrangement joins TRBV4-1 to TRBJ2-7, with D unclear. CDR1 is MGHRA and CDR2 is YSYEKL in the germline V gene. The CDR3 is 14 residues long. Trimming removed 0 bases at V and 4 bases at J, with 10 bases between.

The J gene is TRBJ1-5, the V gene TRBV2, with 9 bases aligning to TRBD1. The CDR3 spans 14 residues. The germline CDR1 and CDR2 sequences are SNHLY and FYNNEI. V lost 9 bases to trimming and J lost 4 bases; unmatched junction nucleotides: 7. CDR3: CASTGQGKNQPQHF. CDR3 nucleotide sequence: TGTGCCAGTACGGGACAGGGAAAAAATCAGCCCCAGCATTTT.

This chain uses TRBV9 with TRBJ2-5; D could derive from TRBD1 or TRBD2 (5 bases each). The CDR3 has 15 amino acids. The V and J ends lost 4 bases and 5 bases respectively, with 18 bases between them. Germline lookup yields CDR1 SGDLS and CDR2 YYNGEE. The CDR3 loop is CASSPWDGKRETQYF. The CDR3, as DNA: TGTGCCAGCAGCCCCTGGGACGGGAAAAGGGAGACCCAGTACTTC.

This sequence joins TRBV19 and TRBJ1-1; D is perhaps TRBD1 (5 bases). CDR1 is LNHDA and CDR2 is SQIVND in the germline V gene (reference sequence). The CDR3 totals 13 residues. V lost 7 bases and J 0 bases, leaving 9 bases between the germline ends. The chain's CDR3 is CASNHRMNTEAFF. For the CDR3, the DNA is TGTGCCAGTAATCACAGGATGAACACTGAAGCTTTCTTT.

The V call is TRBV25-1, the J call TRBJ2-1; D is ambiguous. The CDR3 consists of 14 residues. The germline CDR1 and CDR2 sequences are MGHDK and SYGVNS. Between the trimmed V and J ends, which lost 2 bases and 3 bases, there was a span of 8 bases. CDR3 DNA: TGTGCCAGCAGTGAACCTGGGGACTACAATGAGCAGTTCTTC. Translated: CASSEPGDYNEQFF.

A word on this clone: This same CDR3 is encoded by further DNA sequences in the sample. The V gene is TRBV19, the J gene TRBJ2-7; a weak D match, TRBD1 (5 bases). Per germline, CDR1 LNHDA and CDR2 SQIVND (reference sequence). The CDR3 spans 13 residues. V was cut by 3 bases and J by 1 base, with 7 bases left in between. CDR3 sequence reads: CASSIPGSYEQYF. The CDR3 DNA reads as TGTGCCAGTAGTATTCCAGGGTCCTACGAGCAGTACTTC.

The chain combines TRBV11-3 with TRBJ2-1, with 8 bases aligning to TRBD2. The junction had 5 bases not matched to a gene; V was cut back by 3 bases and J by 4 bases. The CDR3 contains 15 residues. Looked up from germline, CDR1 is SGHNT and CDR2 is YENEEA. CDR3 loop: CASSLRSGTYNEQFF. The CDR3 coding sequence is TGTGCCAGCAGCTTGCGTAGCGGGACATACAATGAGCAGTTCTTC.

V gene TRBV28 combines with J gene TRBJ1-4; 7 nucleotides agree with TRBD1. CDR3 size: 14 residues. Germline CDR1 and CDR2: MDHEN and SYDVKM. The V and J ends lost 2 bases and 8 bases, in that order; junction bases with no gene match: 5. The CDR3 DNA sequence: TGTGCCAGCAGTTTAACAGGGGTCAGAGAAAAACTGTTTTTT. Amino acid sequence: CASSLTGVREKLFF.

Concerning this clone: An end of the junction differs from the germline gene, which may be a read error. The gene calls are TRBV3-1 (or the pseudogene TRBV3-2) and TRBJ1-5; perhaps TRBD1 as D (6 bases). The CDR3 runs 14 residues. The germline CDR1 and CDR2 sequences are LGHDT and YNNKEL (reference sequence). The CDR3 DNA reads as TGTGCCAGCAGTCAAGACAGGAGGGGTCAGCCCCAGCATTTT. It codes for CASSQDRRGQPQHF.

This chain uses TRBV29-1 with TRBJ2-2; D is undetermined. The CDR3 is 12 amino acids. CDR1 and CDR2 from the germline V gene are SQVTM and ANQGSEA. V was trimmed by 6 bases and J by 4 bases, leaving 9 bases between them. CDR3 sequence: CSVNVFTGELFF. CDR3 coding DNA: TGCAGCGTAAATGTTTTCACCGGGGAGCTGTTTTTT.

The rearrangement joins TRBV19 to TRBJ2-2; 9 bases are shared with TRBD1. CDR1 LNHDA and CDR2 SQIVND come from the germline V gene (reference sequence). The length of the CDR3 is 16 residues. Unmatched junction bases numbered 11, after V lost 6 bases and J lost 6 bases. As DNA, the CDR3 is TGTGCCAGTAGGCCTCCCTGGACAGGGGATGCCGGGGAGCTGTTTTTT. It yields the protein CASRPPWTGDAGELFF.

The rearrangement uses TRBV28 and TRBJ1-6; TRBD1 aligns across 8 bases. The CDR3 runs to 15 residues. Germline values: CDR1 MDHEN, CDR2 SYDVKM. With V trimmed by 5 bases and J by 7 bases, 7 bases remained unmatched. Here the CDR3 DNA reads TGTGCCAGCAGTCCCTGGACAGGGAAGAATTCACCCCTCCACTTT. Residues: CASSPWTGKNSPLHF.

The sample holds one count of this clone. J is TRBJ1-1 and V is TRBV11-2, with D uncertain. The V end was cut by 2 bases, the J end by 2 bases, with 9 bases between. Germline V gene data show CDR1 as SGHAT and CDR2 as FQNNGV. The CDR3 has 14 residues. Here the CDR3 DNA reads TGTGCCAGCAGCTTACGGGGATTAAACACTGAAGCTTTCTTT. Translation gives CASSLRGLNTEAFF. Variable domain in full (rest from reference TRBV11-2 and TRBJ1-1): EAGVAQSPRYKIIEKRQSVAFWCNPISGHATLYWYQQILGQGPKLLIQFQNNGVVDDSQLPKDRFSAERLKGVDSTLKIQPAKLEDSAVYLCASSLRGLNTEAFFGQGTRLTVV.

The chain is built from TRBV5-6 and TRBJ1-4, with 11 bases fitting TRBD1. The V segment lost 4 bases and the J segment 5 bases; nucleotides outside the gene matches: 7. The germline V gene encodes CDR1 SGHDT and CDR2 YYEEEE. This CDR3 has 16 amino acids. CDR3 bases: TGTGCCAGCAGCAAAAGGACAGGGGGCGGAAATGAAAAACTGTTTTTT. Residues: CASSKRTGGGNEKLFF.

CDR3 region: CSVGGQIPYGYTF. DNA for the CDR3: TGCAGCGTTGGGGGACAGATCCCCTATGGCTACACCTTC. V gene TRBV29-1 combines with J gene TRBJ1-2; 7 positions match TRBD1. The germline gives CDR1 SQVTM, CDR2 ANQGSEA. V trimming: 4 bases; J trimming: 4 bases; junction bases outside the gene matches: 6. This CDR3 spans 13 amino acids.

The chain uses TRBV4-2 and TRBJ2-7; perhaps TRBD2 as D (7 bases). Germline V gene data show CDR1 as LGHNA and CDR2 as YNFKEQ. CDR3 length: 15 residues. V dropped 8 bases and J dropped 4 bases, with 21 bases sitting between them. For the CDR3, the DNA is TGTGCCAGCCGGGAATTAGGGGGGGCCGGTTACGAGCAGTACTTC. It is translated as CASRELGGAGYEQYF.

The DNA for the CDR3 is TGTGCCAGCTCCTGGACAGGGGATGAAAAACTGTTTTTT. This sequence encodes CASSWTGDEKLFF. J is TRBJ1-4 and V is TRBV18, with 9 positions matching TRBD1. The ends lost 6 bases at V and 6 bases at J; junction bases unmatched: 2. This CDR3 has 13 residues. Germline assignment: CDR1 KGHSH and CDR2 LQKENI.

The CDR3 region is CATRQAGGNNQPQHF. CDR3 sequence (DNA): TGTGCCACCAGGCAAGCGGGGGGTAACAATCAGCCCCAGCATTTT. The chain recombines TRBV24-1 with TRBJ1-5; possible D gene TRBD1, 5 bases. V shed 7 bases and J shed 3 bases, with 15 bases lying between them. Looked up from germline, CDR1 is KGHDR and CDR2 is SFDVKD. The CDR3 has 15 amino acids.

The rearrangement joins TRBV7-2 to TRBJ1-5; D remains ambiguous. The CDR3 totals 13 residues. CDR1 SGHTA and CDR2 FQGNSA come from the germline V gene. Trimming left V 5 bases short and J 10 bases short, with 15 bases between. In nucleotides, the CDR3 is TGTGCCAGCAGCCAAGCGCTCGTGGGTCCCCAGCATTTT. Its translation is CASSQALVGPQHF.

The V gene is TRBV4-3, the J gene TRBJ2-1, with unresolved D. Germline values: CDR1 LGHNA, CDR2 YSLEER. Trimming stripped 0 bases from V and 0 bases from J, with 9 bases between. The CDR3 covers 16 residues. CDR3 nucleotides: TGCGCCAGCAGCCAAGATCGGACGAGCTCCTACAATGAGCAGTTCTTC. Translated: CASSQDRTSSYNEQFF.

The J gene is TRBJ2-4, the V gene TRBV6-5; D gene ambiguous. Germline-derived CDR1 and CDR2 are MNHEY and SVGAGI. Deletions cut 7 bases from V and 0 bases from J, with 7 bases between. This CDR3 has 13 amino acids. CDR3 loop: CASNFLAKNIQYF. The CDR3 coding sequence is TGTGCCAGCAACTTTCTAGCCAAAAACATTCAGTACTTC.

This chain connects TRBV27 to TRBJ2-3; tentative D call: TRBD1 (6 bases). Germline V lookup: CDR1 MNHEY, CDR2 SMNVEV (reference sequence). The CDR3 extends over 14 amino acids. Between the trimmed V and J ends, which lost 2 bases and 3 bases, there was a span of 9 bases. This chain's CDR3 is CASSLEQGTDTQYF. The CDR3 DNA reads TGTGCCAGCAGTTTAGAACAGGGTACAGATACGCAGTATTTT.

The CDR3 DNA reads TGTGCCAGCAGTGGTTCAGTCTCTGGAAACACCATATATTTT. Its translation: CASSGSVSGNTIYF. This sequence joins TRBV6-6 and TRBJ1-3; D is uncertain. This CDR3 is built from 14 residues. V was pared by 5 bases and J by 0 bases, with 8 bases between. The germline gives CDR1 MNHNY, CDR2 SVGAGI (reference sequence).

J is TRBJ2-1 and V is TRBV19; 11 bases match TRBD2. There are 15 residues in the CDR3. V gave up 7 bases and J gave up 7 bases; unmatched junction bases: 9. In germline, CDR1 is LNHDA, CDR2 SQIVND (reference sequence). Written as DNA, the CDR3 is TGTGCCAGTACTAGGACTAGCGGGCTGAGGAATGAGCAGTTCTTC. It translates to CASTRTSGLRNEQFF. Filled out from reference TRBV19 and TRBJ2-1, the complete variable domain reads DGGITQSPKYLFRKEGQNVTLSCEQNLNHDAMYWYRQDPGQGLRLIYYSQIVNDFQKGDIAEGYSVSREKKESFPLTVTSAQKNPTAFYLCASTRTSGLRNEQFFGPGTRLTVL.

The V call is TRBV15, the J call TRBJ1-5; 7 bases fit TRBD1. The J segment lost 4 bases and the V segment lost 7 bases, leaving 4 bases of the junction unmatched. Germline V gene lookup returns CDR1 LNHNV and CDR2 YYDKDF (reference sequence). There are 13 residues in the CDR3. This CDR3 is CATNQGGNQPQHF. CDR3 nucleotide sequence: TGTGCCACCAACCAGGGGGGGAATCAGCCCCAGCATTTT.

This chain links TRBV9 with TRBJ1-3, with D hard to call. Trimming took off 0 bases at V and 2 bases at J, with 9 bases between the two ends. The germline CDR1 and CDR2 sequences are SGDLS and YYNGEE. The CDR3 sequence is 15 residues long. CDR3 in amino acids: CASSVDSGTGNTIYF. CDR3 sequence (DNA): TGTGCCAGCAGCGTAGACTCTGGGACTGGAAACACCATATATTTT.